This TCR beta chain was identified during a study of CD8 T cells in Susac syndrome. CD8+ and CD4+ blood T cells underwent TCR beta sequencing. TEMRA cells were FACS-enriched, while CD8+ and CD4+ T cells were negatively isolated. Study conclusions and caveats: None of the CD4+ T cell repertoires in Susac syndrome showed clonal expansion.

It was with random hexamers that roughly 0.45 to 1 ug RNA was reverse transcribed. An immunoSEQ multiplex PCR amplified TCR beta CDR3 over 54 Vbeta and 13 Jbeta. TCRdb used MiXCR to reprocess the immunoSEQ multiplex PCR reads, holding one entry per CDR3 protein. Seen here are more than 85,000 distinct CDR3 sequences, around 94% observed once, and the top ten hold around 0.33%. V shed 0 bases and J shed 8 bases, with 23 bases lying between them. The length of the CDR3 is 18 residues. Germline V gives CDR1 PRHDT, CDR2 FYEKMQ (reference sequence). In the case of this clonotype: Its antigen is not identified.

This clonotype originated in a human donor with Susac syndrome. The source material was CD4+ T cells from PBMCs. The J gene is TRBJ2-1, the V gene TRBV13; tentative D call: TRBD1 (5 bases). For the CDR3, the DNA is TGTGCCAGCAGCTTAGGAGGGATGGGGCCCCCGGTCGACGATGAGCAGTTCTTC. This encodes CASSLGGMGPPVDDEQFF.